The 16 T cell receptor beta chains listed next were all sequenced from one sample in a study of regulatory T cells in long-lasting Graves disease. Relying on iRepertoire HTBI primers and Arm-PCR of CDR3 regions, the team built TCR beta libraries. TCRdb re-derived calls from the multiplex PCR reads in MiXCR, one entry per CDR3 protein. The sample lists about 400,000 distinct CDR3 sequences, less than 20% occurring once. The time point is: newly diagnosed GD, antithyroid drugs for less than 3 months. Researchers made the TCR library from RNA that was extracted from PBMCs. The sequenced sample was peripheral blood mononuclear cells (PBMCs), obtained at new diagnosis, from a patient treated with antithyroid drugs. The receptors stem from a female donor with Graves disease.

This clonotype was recorded many times. The rearrangement links TRBV7-2 to TRBJ2-3, with unresolved D. Per germline, CDR1 SGHTA and CDR2 FQGNSA. Between the trimmed V and J ends, which lost 1 base and 6 bases, there was a span of 8 bases. The CDR3 loop spans 13 amino acids. CDR3 bases: TGTGCCAGCAGCTTAGGCCTGGTTGATACGCAGTATTTT. This translates into CASSLGLVDTQYF.

The chain is built from TRBV12-3 or TRBV12-4 and TRBJ2-7, with D maybe TRBD1 (6 bases). The V end was cut by 10 bases, the J end by 0 bases, with 13 bases between. The CDR3 loop spans 13 amino acids. CDR3 in DNA: TGTGCCATCAGAAGGACAGACTCCTACGAGCAGTACTTC. Residues: CAIRRTDSYEQYF.

This clonotype was counted a few times. This chain links TRBV5-4 with TRBJ2-3; 12 bases align to TRBD2. Per the germline V gene, CDR1 is SGHNT and CDR2 is YYREEE (reference sequence). The CDR3 spans 17 residues. With 2 bases clipped from V and 3 bases from J, the junction kept 7 bases outside the gene matches. CDR3 region: CASSFYLTSGRTDTQYF. The CDR3 nucleotides read TGTGCCAGCAGCTTTTACTTGACTAGCGGGAGAACAGATACGCAGTATTTT. The variable domain in full, with the rest retrieved from reference TRBV5-4 and TRBJ2-3, is ETGVTQSPTHLIKTRGQQVTLRCSSQSGHNTVSWYQQALGQGPQFIFQYYREEENGRGNFPPRFSGLQFPNYSSELNVNALELDDSALYLCASSFYLTSGRTDTQYFGPGTRLTVL.

This chain joins TRBV7-2 and TRBJ1-5, with D possibly TRBD1 on 5 matching bases. The germline CDR1 and CDR2 sequences are SGHTA and FQGNSA. CDR3 length equals 14 residues. V lost 1 base and J lost 9, with 13 bases in between. CDR3 sequence (DNA): TGTGCCAGCAGCTTAGAGCAGGGATTGGGGCCCCAGCATTTT. This codes for CASSLEQGLGPQHF.

At least ten counts were recorded for this clonotype. The chain combines TRBV3-1 with TRBJ1-1; no clear D gene. There are 13 residues in the CDR3. The V end lost 4 bases, the J end lost 2 bases, and 8 bases lay between the germline ends. Looked up from germline, CDR1 is LGHDT and CDR2 is YNNKEL (reference sequence). In nucleotides, the CDR3 is TGTGCCAGCAGCCGGACGGCAAACACTGAAGCTTTCTTT. Protein sequence: CASSRTANTEAFF.

This clonotype was recorded a few times. The chain couples TRBV10-3 to TRBJ2-5; 8 bases align to TRBD2. Germline V gene lookup returns CDR1 ENHRY and CDR2 SYGVKD. The J segment lost 5 bases and the V segment lost 0 bases, leaving 5 bases of the junction unmatched. The CDR3 sequence is 15 residues long. The CDR3 sequence: CAISESSAGVETQYF. CDR3 nucleotide sequence: TGTGCCATCAGTGAGTCTTCAGCGGGAGTTGAGACCCAGTACTTC.

This clonotype has a handful of counts. The chain has TRBV7-2 and TRBJ2-7, with TRBD1 matching over 7 bases. The CDR3 runs 15 residues. Germline lookup yields CDR1 SGHTA and CDR2 FQGNSA. The ends lost 5 bases at V and 1 base at J; junction bases unmatched: 8. The CDR3 nucleotides are TGTGCCAGCAGCATCGGACAGGTTCTGTCCTACGAGCAGTACTTC. Translated, it gives CASSIGQVLSYEQYF.

This clonotype was found many times. The CDR3 loop reads CASSHKSDTQYF. Written as DNA, the CDR3 is TGTGCCAGCAGCCACAAATCAGATACGCAGTATTTT. The rearrangement links TRBV7-9 to TRBJ2-3; D ambiguous. The V and J ends lost 5 bases and 4 bases respectively, with 7 bases between them. The V gene's germline CDR1 is SEHNR and CDR2 FQNEAQ (reference sequence). This CDR3 is built from 12 residues.

This sequence joins TRBV30 and TRBJ1-2, with 12 bases aligning to TRBD1. The CDR3 sequence is 20 residues long. V shed 1 base, J shed 2 bases, and the junction held 17 bases outside the gene matches. CDR1 and CDR2 (germline): GTSNPN, SVGIG (reference sequence). In nucleotides, the CDR3 is TGTGCCTGGAGTGGGACAAACCCCCGGGACAGGGGGCCGGTCAACTATGGCTACACCTTC. It translates to CAWSGTNPRDRGPVNYGYTF.

This clonotype was picked up a small number of times. The chain has TRBV6-1 and TRBJ2-2; 8 positions agree with TRBD2. In germline, CDR1 is MNHNS, CDR2 SASEGT. The CDR3 consists of 16 residues. Trimming at V came to 7 bases and at J to 7 bases, leaving 14 bases not matched to a gene. For the CDR3, the DNA is TGTGCCAGCATGAATAACGGGGGGGCTGGGCGCGGGGAGCTGTTTTTT. Translation: CASMNNGGAGRGELFF.

Ten or more counts support this clonotype. The V and J genes are TRBV7-9 and TRBJ1-2, with D perhaps TRBD1 (6 bases). Germline CDR1 SEHNR, CDR2 FQNEAQ (reference sequence). Trimming took 5 bases from V and 0 from J, leaving 16 bases between them. The CDR3 totals 16 residues. The CDR3 here is CASSDPRDTTNYGYTF. In nucleotides, the CDR3 is TGTGCCAGCAGCGATCCCCGGGACACCACTAACTATGGCTACACCTTC.

This chain links TRBV19 with TRBJ1-5; possibly TRBD1 for D (6 bases). CDR1 and CDR2 from the germline V gene are LNHDA and SQIVND (reference sequence). There are 15 residues in the CDR3. V lost 7 bases to trimming and J lost 3 bases, with 16 bases between them. The CDR3 reads CASTLLPGVNQPQHF. The CDR3 DNA reads TGTGCCAGTACCCTCCTACCAGGGGTCAATCAGCCCCAGCATTTT.

In its sample, this clonotype was seen many times. The CDR3 DNA is TGTGCCAGCAGCGCCGTTGGAGGGGGCCGATACGAGCAGTACTTC. Amino acids: CASSAVGGGRYEQYF. V usage is TRBV7-9 and J usage is TRBJ2-7, with D perhaps matching TRBD1 (7 bases). CDR1 and CDR2 from the germline V gene are SEHNR and FQNEAQ (reference sequence). Trimming left V 5 bases short and J 4 bases short, with 18 bases between. The CDR3 covers 15 residues.

This clonotype was counted many times. The V gene is TRBV7-9, the J gene TRBJ1-2; D not resolved. V lost 2 bases and J 8 bases, leaving 9 bases between the germline ends. Germline loops: CDR1 SEHNR, CDR2 FQNEAQ (reference sequence). This CDR3 contains 12 residues. The CDR3 region is CASSLTVEGYTF. In nucleotides, the CDR3 is TGTGCCAGCAGCTTAACTGTCGAGGGCTACACCTTC.

This clonotype was recorded at least ten times. The rearrangement joins TRBV3-1 to TRBJ2-4; 8 nucleotides match TRBD2. The CDR3 is 17 amino acids. From germline, CDR1 is LGHDT and CDR2 YNNKEL (reference sequence). V was pared by 2 bases and J by 3 bases, with 9 bases of the junction left unmatched. The CDR3 is CASSQPLSGIGKNIQYF. As DNA, the CDR3 is TGTGCCAGCAGCCAACCTCTTAGCGGGATCGGCAAAAACATTCAGTACTTC.

In its sample, this clonotype was seen many times. The chain recombines TRBV5-1 with TRBJ2-7; TRBD2 aligns across 9 bases. Losses at the gene ends were 4 bases for V and 7 bases for J; bases not matched to a gene: 9. CDR3 length equals 14 residues. Looked up from germline, CDR1 is SGHRS and CDR2 is YFSETQ. The CDR3 reads CASSQGLATGEQYF. DNA for the CDR3: TGCGCCAGCAGCCAAGGACTAGCGACGGGGGAGCAGTACTTC. Together with reference TRBV5-1 and TRBJ2-7, the CDR3 gives the full variable domain: KAGVTQTPRYLIKTRGQQVTLSCSPISGHRSVSWYQQTPGQGLQFLFEYFSETQRNKGNFPGRFSGRQFSNSRSEMNVSTLELGDSALYLCASSQGLATGEQYFGPGTRLTVT.